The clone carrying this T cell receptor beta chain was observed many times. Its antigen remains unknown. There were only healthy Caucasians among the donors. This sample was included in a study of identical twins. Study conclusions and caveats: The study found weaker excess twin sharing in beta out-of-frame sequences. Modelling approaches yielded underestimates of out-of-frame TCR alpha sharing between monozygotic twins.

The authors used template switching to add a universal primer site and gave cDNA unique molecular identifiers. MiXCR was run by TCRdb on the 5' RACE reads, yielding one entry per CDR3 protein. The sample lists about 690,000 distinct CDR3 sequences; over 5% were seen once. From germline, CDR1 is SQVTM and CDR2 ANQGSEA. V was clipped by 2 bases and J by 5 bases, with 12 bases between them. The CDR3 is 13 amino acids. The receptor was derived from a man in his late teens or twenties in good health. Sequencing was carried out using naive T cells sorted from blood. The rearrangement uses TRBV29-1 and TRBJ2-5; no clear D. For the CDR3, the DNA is TGCAGCGTTGAAAGAGATTTGTGGGAGACCCAGTACTTC. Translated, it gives CSVERDLWETQYF.